The 21 T cell receptor beta chains given below trace back to one sample, sequenced in a study of cytomegalovirus exposure and HLA in healthy donors. This PCR relied on a set of 60 Vbeta primers and 13 Jbeta primers. The method was immunoSEQ multiplex PCR; TCRdb's version includes in-frame clones alone and lacks a portion of them. The table lists around 200,000 clones, roughly 85% of them singletons, with around 1.9% in the top ten. Sequencing used PBMCs. These receptors were taken from a male donor in good health and CMV-seronegative.

The V and J genes are TRBV5-4 and TRBJ2-1; weak D call: TRBD2 (6 bases). The CDR3 runs to 14 residues. V lost 10 bases and J 6 bases, leaving 20 bases between the germline ends. Germline loops: CDR1 SGHNT, CDR2 YYREEE (reference sequence). The DNA of the CDR3 is TGTGCCGGGGGGATTAGCGTCGGGGGCAATGAGCAGTTCTTC. It yields the protein CAGGISVGGNEQFF.

The genes are TRBV27 and TRBJ2-1; 10 nucleotides match TRBD2. The germline V gene has CDR1 MNHEY and CDR2 SMNVEV (reference sequence). J lost 7 bases, V lost 7 bases, and 10 bases had no gene match. The CDR3 extends over 15 amino acids. The CDR3 DNA is TGTGCCAGCACTCAAGGCAATAGCGGGAGGAATGAGCAGTTCTTC. This gives the protein CASTQGNSGRNEQFF.

This clone has a handful of counts. The chain recombines TRBV6-1 with TRBJ1-3; the D gene is possibly TRBD1 (6 bases). With 2 bases removed from V and 0 bases from J, the gap between germline ends came to 11 bases. The CDR3 consists of 16 residues. Germline CDR1 MNHNS, CDR2 SASEGT. The CDR3: CASSEHTGTSGNTIYF. The CDR3, as DNA: TGTGCCAGCAGTGAACACACAGGGACCTCTGGAAACACCATATATTTT.

The chain is built from TRBV27 and TRBJ2-2; 7 positions agree with TRBD1. V was pared by 4 bases and J by 2 bases, with 19 bases of the junction left unmatched. The CDR3 spans 20 residues. Per the germline V gene, CDR1 is MNHEY and CDR2 is SMNVEV (reference sequence). The CDR3 DNA sequence: TGTGCCAGCAGTTCCCCCGGGACAGTCTCCCGACTTCTCAACACCGGGGAGCTGTTTTTT. Amino acids: CASSSPGTVSRLLNTGELFF.

This rearrangement joins TRBV27 to TRBJ2-7; 12 bases match TRBD1. Germline trimming cut 8 bases from V and 5 bases from J; bases unmatched to any gene: 4. CDR3 length: 13 residues. Germline V CDR1 and CDR2: MNHEY, SMNVEV (reference sequence). For the CDR3, the DNA is TGTGCCAGCGCCGGGACAGGGGGCCACGAGCAGTACTTC. Amino acid sequence: CASAGTGGHEQYF.

This clone was recorded only once. CDR3 in amino acids: CASTKPGREVEQYF. The CDR3 nucleotides read TGTGCCAGCACTAAACCCGGCAGGGAGGTCGAGCAGTACTTC. V is TRBV7-9 and J is TRBJ2-7; D may be TRBD2 (6 bases). Trimming pared 7 bases from V and 6 bases from J, leaving 19 bases between. Germline lookup yields CDR1 SEHNR and CDR2 FQNEAQ (reference sequence). CDR3 length equals 14 residues.

This clone has a handful of counts. The chain recombines TRBV5-4 with TRBJ2-7; TRBD1 matches at 7 bases. This CDR3 region has 14 residues. In germline, CDR1 is SGHNT, CDR2 YYREEE (reference sequence). V shed 5 bases, J shed 5 bases, and the junction held 10 bases outside the gene matches. CDR3 residues: CASRSDRVGNEQYF. CDR3 coding DNA: TGTGCCAGCAGATCCGACAGGGTAGGAAACGAGCAGTACTTC. Variable domain in full (rest from reference TRBV5-4 and TRBJ2-7): ETGVTQSPTHLIKTRGQQVTLRCSSQSGHNTVSWYQQALGQGPQFIFQYYREEENGRGNFPPRFSGLQFPNYSSELNVNALELDDSALYLCASRSDRVGNEQYFGPGTRLTVT.

The chain is built from TRBV5-4 and TRBJ2-6, with TRBD1 matching over 7 bases. CDR1 is SGHNT, CDR2 YYREEE, per germline (reference sequence). Trimming took 0 bases from V and 0 from J; bases not matched to a gene: 6. The CDR3 extends over 18 amino acids. In DNA form, the CDR3 reads TGTGCCAGCAGCTTGGAACAGGGGTCCTTCTCTGGGGCCAACGTCCTGACTTTC. This encodes CASSLEQGSFSGANVLTF. Using reference TRBV5-4 and TRBJ2-6 for the parts outside the CDR3, the full variable domain is ETGVTQSPTHLIKTRGQQVTLRCSSQSGHNTVSWYQQALGQGPQFIFQYYREEENGRGNFPPRFSGLQFPNYSSELNVNALELDDSALYLCASSLEQGSFSGANVLTFGAGSRLTVL.

The rearrangement uses TRBV18 and TRBJ2-1, with 9 bases lining up with TRBD2. Germline loops: CDR1 KGHSH, CDR2 LQKENI. Trimming at V came to 6 bases and at J to 0 bases, leaving 9 bases not matched to a gene. This CDR3 is 17 amino acids long. Here the CDR3 DNA reads TGTGCCAGCTCTCGACTAGCGGTTTCCAACTCCTACAATGAGCAGTTCTTC. It is translated as CASSRLAVSNSYNEQFF.

This chain links TRBV18 with TRBJ1-2, with TRBD1 identical over 8 bases. This CDR3 comprises 15 residues. J was trimmed by 4 bases and V by 3 bases; bases with no gene match: 7. The germline V gene has CDR1 KGHSH and CDR2 LQKENI. CDR3 residues: CASSPEDRVGYGYTF. CDR3 bases: TGTGCCAGCTCACCCGAGGACAGGGTGGGCTATGGCTACACCTTC.

The CDR3 nucleotides read TGTGCCAGCACGAACCGACAGTACGGCTACACCTTC. Residues: CASTNRQYGYTF. The chain joins TRBV28 to TRBJ1-2; D is possibly TRBD1 (5 bases). V dropped 7 bases and J dropped 8 bases, with 14 bases sitting between them. The germline gives CDR1 MDHEN, CDR2 SYDVKM. CDR3 length: 12 residues.

J is TRBJ1-4 and V is TRBV28; D not certain. This CDR3 is 14 amino acids long. CDR1 MDHEN and CDR2 SYDVKM come from the germline V gene. V shed 7 bases and J shed 4 bases, with 13 bases lying between them. As DNA, the CDR3 is TGTGCCAGCACCCCGGGAGGGTTTAATGAAAAACTGTTTTTT. Protein product: CASTPGGFNEKLFF.

V and J are TRBV9 and TRBJ2-1, with 8 bases aligning to TRBD1. The CDR3 runs to 14 residues. Germline CDR1 reads SGDLS; CDR2 reads YYNGEE. J lost 8 bases, V lost 0 bases, and 4 bases had no gene match. CDR3 sequence reads: CASSVAQGAHEQFF. The CDR3 DNA sequence: TGTGCCAGCAGCGTAGCCCAGGGGGCCCATGAGCAGTTCTTC.

The chain uses TRBV7-3 and TRBJ1-2; perhaps TRBD1 as D (6 bases). V dropped 5 bases and J dropped 8 bases, with 18 bases sitting between them. Germline CDR1 is SGHTA and CDR2 is FQGTGA. CDR3 length: 14 amino acids. CDR3 protein: CASSPVGAGYGYTF. The CDR3 DNA follows: TGTGCCAGCAGCCCAGTGGGGGCCGGGTACGGCTACACCTTC.

The V gene is TRBV18, the J gene TRBJ1-2, with TRBD1 matching over 8 bases. CDR1 and CDR2 (germline): KGHSH, LQKENI. There are 14 residues in the CDR3. Unmatched junction bases numbered 8, after V lost 3 bases and J lost 8 bases. DNA of the CDR3: TGTGCCAGCTCACCCCCGGACAGGGTCGGCGGCTACACCTTC. It is translated as CASSPPDRVGGYTF.

The chain couples TRBV6-5 to TRBJ2-1, with D maybe TRBD2 (6 bases). Germline V lookup: CDR1 MNHEY, CDR2 SVGAGI. Trimming removed 0 bases from V and 0 bases from J, with 9 bases in between. The CDR3 has 16 amino acids. The CDR3 DNA reads TGTGCCAGCAGTTACTCGGTCGGGAGCTCCTACAATGAGCAGTTCTTC. Its protein is CASSYSVGSSYNEQFF.

V usage is TRBV6-1 and J usage is TRBJ2-7; 9 bases agree with TRBD1. The CDR3 totals 13 residues. J was trimmed by 7 bases and V by 5 bases; bases with no gene match: 6. Per the germline V gene, CDR1 is MNHNS and CDR2 is SASEGT. CDR3 region: CASSWGTGREQYF. In nucleotides, the CDR3 is TGTGCCAGCAGTTGGGGGACAGGGAGAGAGCAGTACTTC.

This clone was counted between two and nine times. This rearrangement joins TRBV7-9 to TRBJ2-1; D is unresolved. This CDR3 contains 15 residues. The germline CDR1 and CDR2 sequences are SEHNR and FQNEAQ (reference sequence). The germline V and J ends were trimmed by 5 bases and 0 bases, with 11 bases remaining between them. The CDR3 DNA is TGTGCCAGCAGCCCTGACTCGAGCTCCTACAATGAGCAGTTCTTC. This codes for CASSPDSSSYNEQFF. The full variable domain, its missing parts supplied by reference TRBV7-9 and TRBJ2-1, is DTGVSQNPRHKITKRGQNVTFRCDPISEHNRLYWYRQTLGQGPEFLTYFQNEAQLEKSRLLSDRFSAERPKGSFSTLEIQRTEQGDSAMYLCASSPDSSSYNEQFFGPGTRLTVL.

The rearrangement uses TRBV19 and TRBJ1-2; 7 positions match TRBD1. This CDR3 is 16 amino acids long. Germline V CDR1 and CDR2: LNHDA, SQIVND (reference sequence). The V segment lost 3 bases and the J segment 5 bases; nucleotides outside the gene matches: 12. CDR3 residues: CASSMGTVGDPYGYTF. CDR3 bases: TGTGCCAGTAGTATGGGGACAGTCGGCGACCCGTATGGCTACACCTTC.

V and J are TRBV7-3 and TRBJ2-1; D may be TRBD2 (7 bases). Between the trimmed V and J ends, which lost 1 base and 9 bases, there was a span of 22 bases. Germline CDR1 is SGHTA and CDR2 is FQGTGA. The CDR3 extends over 17 amino acids. CDR3 sequence reads: CASSLMGASGRSGEQFF. CDR3 nucleotide sequence: TGTGCCAGCAGCTTAATGGGGGCTAGCGGACGTTCGGGTGAGCAGTTCTTC. Based on the CDR3 plus reference TRBV7-3 and TRBJ2-1, the full variable domain is GAGVSQTPSNKVTEKGKYVELRCDPISGHTALYWYRQSLGQGPEFLIYFQGTGAADDSGLPNDRFFAVRPEGSVSTLKIQRTERGDSAVYLCASSLMGASGRSGEQFFGPGTRLTVL.

There are a few counts of this clone. The chain joins TRBV7-2 to TRBJ2-1; D might be TRBD1 (6 bases). This CDR3 is 15 amino acids long. Germline loops: CDR1 SGHTA, CDR2 FQGNSA. Deletions cut 1 base from V and 8 bases from J, with 15 bases between. CDR3 sequence reads: CASSLDTGKKDEQFF. CDR3 nucleotides: TGTGCCAGCAGCTTAGATACAGGGAAGAAGGATGAGCAGTTCTTC. Together with reference TRBV7-2 and TRBJ2-1, the CDR3 gives the full variable domain: GAGVSQSPSNKVTEKGKDVELRCDPISGHTALYWYRQSLGQGLEFLIYFQGNSAPDKSGLPSDRFSAERTGGSVSTLTIQRTQQEDSAVYLCASSLDTGKKDEQFFGPGTRLTVL.